These 27 T cell receptor beta chains came from one sample sequenced in a study of T cell repertoires in cytomegalovirus infection. TCRdb redid the calling of the reads with MiXCR, one entry per CDR3 protein. Of nearly 700,000 distinct CDR3 sequences listed, 33% are singletons. These receptors have no known antigen. The material sequenced was cultured PBMCs, taken from culture after CMV antigen stimulation. Receptors were obtained from a human donor in good health (CMV status not recorded). Some clones in this sample may be carry-over from other donors' samples.

This clonotype was detected ten times or more. The chain links TRBV7-9 to TRBJ1-5; D unclear. V was cut by 8 bases and J by 9 bases, with 2 bases left in between. Germline loops: CDR1 SEHNR, CDR2 FQNEAQ (reference sequence). This CDR3 spans 8 amino acids. Here the CDR3 DNA reads TGTGCCAGCGGGCCCCAGCATTTT. As protein: CASGPQHF.

The rearrangement joins TRBV19 to TRBJ2-3; D ambiguous. Germline assignment: CDR1 LNHDA and CDR2 SQIVND (reference sequence). Trimming took off 0 bases at V and 6 bases at J, with 13 bases between the two ends. This CDR3 contains 15 residues. The CDR3 bases are TGTGCCAGTAGTATAGACGAGTTGACATCCGATACGCAGTATTTT. This codes for CASSIDELTSDTQYF.

This chain connects TRBV27 to TRBJ1-6; TRBD1 matches at 10 bases. The V gene's germline CDR1 is MNHEY and CDR2 SMNVEV (reference sequence). The CDR3 length is 17 residues. The ends lost 4 bases at V and 3 bases at J; junction bases unmatched: 6. The CDR3 loop is CASSSLTGGNYNSPLHF. In DNA, the CDR3 is TGTGCCAGCAGTTCACTGACAGGGGGCAACTATAATTCACCCCTCCACTTT.

This clonotype was observed a handful of times. The chain combines TRBV5-6 with TRBJ2-5; D gene uncertain. Trimming cost V 2 bases and J 6 bases, with 11 bases left between them. Germline CDR1 reads SGHDT; CDR2 reads YYEEEE. This CDR3 has 13 residues. CDR3 region: CASSFGSSQTQYF. The CDR3 nucleotides read TGTGCCAGCAGCTTCGGTTCAAGCCAGACCCAGTACTTC.

The table lists this clonotype with many counts. The chain links TRBV20-1 to TRBJ2-3, with D maybe TRBD1 (6 bases). With 0 bases removed from V and 3 bases from J, the gap between germline ends came to 13 bases. Germline V lookup: CDR1 DFQATT, CDR2 SNEGSKA (reference sequence). This CDR3 has 15 amino acids. CDR3 coding DNA: TGCAGTGCTAGAGACCGACAGGTGGGAACAGATACGCAGTATTTT. The encoded protein is CSARDRQVGTDTQYF.

This clonotype was observed at least ten times. V is TRBV7-2 and J is TRBJ2-1, with TRBD1 matching over 7 bases. V lost 8 bases and J lost 6; bases outside the gene matches: 10. The CDR3 totals 14 residues. The germline V gene has CDR1 SGHTA and CDR2 FQGNSA. The CDR3 is CASGSGTASNEQFF. The CDR3 DNA follows: TGTGCCAGCGGCTCCGGGACAGCCTCCAATGAGCAGTTCTTC.

This clonotype was picked up many times. The rearrangement links TRBV7-2 to TRBJ1-1, with D tentatively TRBD1 (5 bases). This CDR3 is 14 amino acids long. Per the germline V gene, CDR1 is SGHTA and CDR2 is FQGNSA. The ends were cut back, 1 base at V and 3 bases at J, with 9 bases in the middle. The CDR3 sequence is CASSLVQGDTEAFF. DNA of the CDR3: TGTGCCAGCAGCTTAGTTCAGGGCGACACTGAAGCTTTCTTT.

This chain connects TRBV7-9 to TRBJ1-1; TRBD1 might be the D (6 bases). This CDR3 is 16 amino acids long. The V gene lost 8 bases and the J gene lost 3 bases, with 22 bases spanning the gap. Germline CDR1 is SEHNR and CDR2 is FQNEAQ (reference sequence). The CDR3 protein is CASVLLGGEGDTEAFF. Written as DNA, the CDR3 is TGTGCCAGCGTTCTTCTCGGGGGCGAAGGAGACACTGAAGCTTTCTTT.

This sequence joins TRBV5-1 and TRBJ2-3; possible D gene TRBD1, 7 bases. Germline values: CDR1 SGHRS, CDR2 YFSETQ. CDR3 length equals 16 residues. V was clipped by 0 bases and J by 2 bases, with 13 bases between them. The CDR3 sequence: CASSLEQGGDTDTQYF. The CDR3 DNA reads TGCGCCAGCAGCTTGGAGCAGGGGGGAGACACAGATACGCAGTATTTT.

The chain links TRBV20-1 to TRBJ1-1; D perhaps matches TRBD1 (5 bases). From germline, CDR1 is DFQATT and CDR2 SNEGSKA (reference sequence). V was trimmed by 0 bases and J by 4 bases, leaving 18 bases between them. CDR3 size: 16 residues. CDR3 amino acids: CSARDGRVGGITEAFF. CDR3 nucleotide sequence: TGCAGTGCTAGAGATGGCAGGGTCGGAGGAATCACTGAAGCTTTCTTT.

The J gene is TRBJ1-5, the V gene TRBV5-6; the D gene is possibly TRBD1 (6 bases). Trimming pared 5 bases from V and 2 bases from J, leaving 17 bases between. The CDR3 is made up of 16 amino acids. Germline CDR1 reads SGHDT; CDR2 reads YYEEEE. CDR3 in amino acids: CASSMWGARRNQPQHF. The CDR3 nucleotides read TGTGCCAGCAGTATGTGGGGGGCTCGTCGCAATCAGCCCCAGCATTTT. Based on the CDR3 plus reference TRBV5-6 and TRBJ1-5, the full variable domain is DAGVTQSPTHLIKTRGQQVTLRCSPKSGHDTVSWYQQALGQGPQFIFQYYEEEERQRGNFPDRFSGHQFPNYSSELNVNALLLGDSALYLCASSMWGARRNQPQHFGDGTRLSIL.

The chain has TRBV18 and TRBJ2-1, with TRBD1 matching 9 bases. Trimming at V came to 1 base and at J to 6 bases, leaving 4 bases not matched to a gene. This CDR3 region has 15 residues. Germline assignment: CDR1 KGHSH and CDR2 LQKENI. The CDR3 sequence: CASSPLTGGANEQFF. The CDR3 nucleotides read TGTGCCAGCTCACCACTGACAGGGGGTGCCAATGAGCAGTTCTTC.

This clonotype was counted only a few times. As DNA, the CDR3 is TGTGCCAGCAGTCAAGACAGGGCCCGTGGCTACACCTTC. Translation: CASSQDRARGYTF. The rearrangement joins TRBV12-3 or TRBV12-4 to TRBJ1-2; 7 bases line up with TRBD1. This CDR3 has 13 amino acids. V dropped 5 bases and J dropped 7; count of bases not matched to a gene: 7.

Many counts were recorded for this clonotype. The rearrangement uses TRBV6-6 and TRBJ2-5; D is ambiguous. This CDR3 region has 11 residues. The germline V gene has CDR1 MNHNY and CDR2 SVGAGI (reference sequence). Trimming took 2 bases from V and 5 from J, leaving 3 bases between them. CDR3 bases: TGTGCCAGCAGTTACCTGGAGACCCAGTACTTC. Translating it yields CASSYLETQYF.

The chain carries TRBV4-1 and TRBJ1-1; 10 bases fit TRBD1. Per germline, CDR1 MGHRA and CDR2 YSYEKL. V gave up 4 bases and J gave up 4 bases; unmatched junction bases: 9. The length of the CDR3 is 16 residues. In nucleotides, the CDR3 is TGCGCCAGCAGCCGACATGATGGGGACAGGGGCACTGAAGCTTTCTTT. It is translated as CASSRHDGDRGTEAFF.

The genes are TRBV2 and TRBJ1-2; a weak D match, TRBD1 (5 bases). The ends were cut back, 8 bases at V and 4 bases at J, with 17 bases in the middle. The CDR3 is 14 residues long. Germline assignment: CDR1 SNHLY and CDR2 FYNNEI. The CDR3 is CASCPDKQIYGYTF. For the CDR3, the DNA is TGTGCCAGCTGTCCGGACAAGCAGATCTATGGCTACACCTTC.

J is TRBJ2-7 and V is TRBV6-6, with 9 bases matching TRBD2. This CDR3 is built from 17 residues. CDR1 MNHNY and CDR2 SVGAGI come from the germline V gene (reference sequence). Trimming removed 10 bases from V and 2 bases from J; junction bases left unmatched: 18. The CDR3 reads CATQRRSAGGSPYEQYF. The CDR3 nucleotides read TGTGCCACCCAAAGAAGGTCGGCGGGAGGGTCCCCCTACGAGCAGTACTTC.

This chain joins TRBV7-9 and TRBJ2-7, with no clear D. Per germline, CDR1 SEHNR and CDR2 FQNEAQ (reference sequence). Trimming left V 5 bases short and J 2 bases short, with 13 bases between. This CDR3 contains 14 residues. The CDR3 DNA follows: TGTGCCAGCAGCCGAATGGACGGACCCTACGAGCAGTACTTC. It translates to CASSRMDGPYEQYF.

V is TRBV3-1 and J is TRBJ2-7; the D gene is possibly TRBD1 (6 bases). The germline V gene encodes CDR1 LGHDT and CDR2 YNNKEL (reference sequence). V gave up 3 bases and J gave up 0 bases, with 12 bases separating them. This CDR3 region has 15 residues. The DNA of the CDR3 is TGTGCCAGCAGCCAGAACCGACAGGCCTCCTACGAGCAGTACTTC. Its protein product is CASSQNRQASYEQYF.

This clonotype has at least ten counts. The chain recombines TRBV7-8 with TRBJ2-7; a weak D match, TRBD1 (5 bases). CDR3 length: 16 amino acids. Deletions cut 5 bases from V and 0 bases from J, with 17 bases between. Germline-derived CDR1 and CDR2 are SGHVS and FQNEAQ. The CDR3 loop reads CASSGVVGRGSYEQYF. CDR3 nucleotides: TGTGCCAGCAGCGGGGTAGTGGGTAGGGGCTCCTACGAGCAGTACTTC.

This clonotype was detected a few times. The V and J genes are TRBV7-8 and TRBJ2-3; D call uncertain. The ends were cut back, 4 bases at V and 6 bases at J, with 11 bases in the middle. Germline CDR1 and CDR2: SGHVS and FQNEAQ. The CDR3 has 13 residues. The CDR3 sequence is CASSSLVVDTQYF. Here the CDR3 DNA reads TGTGCCAGCAGCTCTCTGGTAGTGGATACGCAGTATTTT.

This clonotype was seen more than once but under ten times. V gene TRBV4-3 combines with J gene TRBJ2-7, with a possible D match to TRBD1 (6 bases). The CDR3 contains 16 residues. CDR1 LGHNA and CDR2 YSLEER come from the germline V gene. V was cut by 6 bases and J by 4 bases, with 22 bases left in between. The CDR3: CASSPVSGRGGYEQYF. In nucleotides, the CDR3 is TGCGCCAGCAGTCCAGTATCGGGCAGGGGTGGGTACGAGCAGTACTTC.

The gene calls are TRBV7-6 and TRBJ2-7; TRBD2 matches 9 bases. V lost 4 bases to trimming and J lost 4 bases; unmatched junction nucleotides: 11. CDR3 length: 16 amino acids. CDR1 and CDR2 (germline): SGHVS, FNYEAQ. The CDR3 region has the DNA TGTGCCAGCAGCTCATCCGGTGGACTAGCGAGTTACGAGCAGTACTTC. Its translation: CASSSSGGLASYEQYF.

The J gene is TRBJ2-3, the V gene TRBV12-3 or TRBV12-4; weak D call: TRBD1 (6 bases). The ends were cut back, 6 bases at V and 2 bases at J, with 12 bases in the middle. The length of the CDR3 is 14 residues. CDR3: CASREDSNTDTQYF. The CDR3 bases are TGTGCCAGCAGAGAGGACAGCAACACAGATACGCAGTATTTT.

The rearrangement uses TRBV4-1 and TRBJ1-5; 9 bases align to TRBD1. The CDR3 extends over 15 amino acids. Per germline, CDR1 MGHRA and CDR2 YSYEKL. After removal of 4 bases from V and 5 bases from J, the junction contained 6 bases not matched to a gene. CDR3 amino acids: CASSPVDRGYQPQHF. The CDR3 DNA sequence: TGCGCCAGCAGCCCCGTTGACAGGGGGTATCAGCCCCAGCATTTT.

V is TRBV11-2 and J is TRBJ2-3, with 9 bases aligning to TRBD2. Trimming at V came to 1 base and at J to 2 bases, leaving 7 bases not matched to a gene. CDR1 and CDR2 (germline): SGHAT, FQNNGV. The CDR3 runs 17 residues. The CDR3 sequence: CASSLAGLAGNTDTQYF. In DNA form, the CDR3 reads TGTGCCAGCAGCTTAGCCGGGCTAGCGGGGAACACAGATACGCAGTATTTT. Full variable domain (remainder filled in from reference TRBV11-2 and TRBJ2-3): EAGVAQSPRYKIIEKRQSVAFWCNPISGHATLYWYQQILGQGPKLLIQFQNNGVVDDSQLPKDRFSAERLKGVDSTLKIQPAKLEDSAVYLCASSLAGLAGNTDTQYFGPGTRLTVL.

The rearrangement uses TRBV20-1 and TRBJ2-5; D is ambiguous. This CDR3 is built from 15 residues. Trimming pared 3 bases from V and 5 bases from J, leaving 19 bases between. Germline V gene sequence: CDR1 DFQATT, CDR2 SNEGSKA (reference sequence). As DNA, the CDR3 is TGCAGTGCTAGTCCTAGGGATCCCCGGTGGGAGACCCAGTACTTC. This encodes CSASPRDPRWETQYF.